This is a list of T cell receptor beta chains from one sample in a study of T-cell memory formation after mild COVID-19. TCRdb passed the 5' RACE reads through MiXCR, listing each CDR3 protein once. Among 100,000 to 150,000 distinct CDR3 sequences listed, around 6.3% were seen once. Sequenced material: PBMCs or a T cell subset sorted from them (not recorded which). The receptors originated from an adult woman who had mild COVID-19 (a few samples of this study predate the infection). Cell type and time point are not known. Both conserved end residues are trimmed from each CDR3. The order of the fields is V gene, J gene, CDR3 protein.

TRBV12-3/TRBV12-4	TRBJ2-7	ASSPQQSPFYEQY
TRBV11-1	TRBJ2-3	ASSLESRPTDTQY
TRBV12-3/TRBV12-4	TRBJ2-5	ASSLGLAGGETQY
TRBV5-5	TRBJ2-1	ASSSWTRGSYNEQF
TRBV5-1	TRBJ2-2	ASSVGDTGELF
TRBV29-1	TRBJ2-1	SVEAYTRLLAGGPNEQF
TRBV5-1	TRBJ2-2	ASKMVAGPGELF
TRBV7-2	TRBJ2-5	ASSLVYGAGETQY
TRBV6-6	TRBJ2-1	ASSSISGNEQF
TRBV5-4	TRBJ2-3	ASSSDGYTDTQY
TRBV6-5	TRBJ2-3	ASSRGGGGAVDTQY
TRBV7-6	TRBJ1-1	ASSRGRGRTAEAF
TRBV20-1	TRBJ1-2	SARGIGARANGYT
TRBV5-1	TRBJ2-3	ASSTSTSGGATDTQY
TRBV2	TRBJ2-5	ASGTGVPVTQY
TRBV20-1	TRBJ1-1	SARDLMGQGNF
TRBV29-1	TRBJ2-5	SVDGRPGIQETQY
TRBV7-8	TRBJ2-5	ASSFRLEETQY
TRBV25-1	TRBJ2-2	ASRGGRVLTGELF
TRBV5-6	TRBJ2-5	ASSLSPAGVVETQY
TRBV12-3/TRBV12-4	TRBJ2-7	ASSLTPATYEQY